What follows is one T cell receptor beta chain and its context. The protocol was immunoSEQ multiplex PCR, while the TCRdb copy is restricted to in-frame clones and leaves out a portion. The sample includes approximately 250,000 clones, 80% to 90% of them seen just once. The CDR3 consists of 16 residues. CDR1 is WNHNN, CDR2 SYGVQD, per germline (reference sequence). Trimming took 2 bases from V and 1 from J, leaving 12 bases between them. This specimen comes from a study of blood T cell repertoires in COVID-19. This receptor was identified in a man aged 50-60 years with acute or convalescent COVID-19. The rearrangement uses TRBV10-1 and TRBJ1-5; unclear D gene. The sequencing input was peripheral blood. The CDR3 coding sequence is TGCGCCAGCAGTGAGACGGCCGAGGAGAGCAATCAGCCCCAGCATTTT. Protein sequence: CASSETAEESNQPQHF.